The rows below give T cell receptor beta chains drawn from one sample of a study of OX40 agonist ivuxolimab in advanced cancers. Data came from immunoSEQ multiplex PCR; TCRdb stores just in-frame clones and leaves some out. The data show over 80,000 clones, roughly nine tenths seen once. Material: CD4+ or CD8+ T cells sorted from blood, obtained in a trial of the OX40 agonist ivuxolimab. All receptors derive from an adult with an advanced solid tumor such as melanoma, head and neck, liver or kidney cancer. CDR3s include the opening cysteine and the closing phenylalanine or tryptophan. The order of the fields is J gene, V gene, D gene, CDR3 length, clone size, CDR3 DNA, CDR3 protein. The D gene is left open where the match is weak. Clone size is shown for a subset of rows, as once, few, many or a class of expanded clone.

J gene: TRBJ1-1
V gene: TRBV25-1
D gene: TRBD1
CDR3 length: 13
clone size: NA
CDR3 DNA: TGTGCCAGCAGTGGTCAGGGGGGCACTGAAGCTTTCTTT
CDR3 protein: CASSGQGGTEAFF

J gene: TRBJ2-7
V gene: TRBV7-2
D gene: NA
CDR3 length: 16
clone size: NA
CDR3 DNA: TGTGCCAGCAGCTTAGCGAGCCAGGGCGGACGCTACGAGCAGTACTTC
CDR3 protein: CASSLASQGGRYEQYF

J gene: TRBJ2-7
V gene: TRBV11-3
D gene: NA
CDR3 length: 12
clone size: NA
CDR3 DNA: TGTGCCAGTAGCAGGCCGACCTACGAGCAGTACTTC
CDR3 protein: CASSRPTYEQYF

J gene: TRBJ2-2
V gene: TRBV19
D gene: TRBD2
CDR3 length: 16
clone size: NA
CDR3 DNA: TGTGCCAGTAGTATATCGGGACTACTAAACGACGGGGAGCTGTTTTTT
CDR3 protein: CASSISGLLNDGELFF

J gene: TRBJ2-1
V gene: TRBV29-1
D gene: TRBD1
CDR3 length: 13
clone size: NA
CDR3 DNA: TGCAGCGTCGCCGGGACAGGGTCCAGTGAGCAGTTCTTC
CDR3 protein: CSVAGTGSSEQFF

J gene: TRBJ2-7
V gene: TRBV6-5
D gene: NA
CDR3 length: 15
clone size: once
CDR3 DNA: TGTGCCAGCAGTCCCCGGAAAGGGGGACCCTACGAGCAGTACTTC
CDR3 protein: CASSPRKGGPYEQYF

J gene: TRBJ1-3
V gene: TRBV30
D gene: NA
CDR3 length: 14
clone size: NA
CDR3 DNA: TGTGCCTGGAGTATAGCAGTCTCTGGAAACACCATATATTTT
CDR3 protein: CAWSIAVSGNTIYF

J gene: TRBJ1-4
V gene: TRBV5-5
D gene: TRBD1
CDR3 length: 14
clone size: NA
CDR3 DNA: TGTGCCAGCAGCTTCGGGACAGGGGGTGAAAAACTGTTTTTT
CDR3 protein: CASSFGTGGEKLFF

J gene: TRBJ2-2
V gene: TRBV7-2
D gene: NA
CDR3 length: 11
clone size: NA
CDR3 DNA: TGTGCCAGCCGAACGGCCGGGGAGCTGTTTTTT
CDR3 protein: CASRTAGELFF

J gene: TRBJ2-5
V gene: TRBV5-1
D gene: NA
CDR3 length: 12
clone size: NA
CDR3 DNA: TGCGCCAGCAGCTTGTATGAAGAGACCCAGTACTTC
CDR3 protein: CASSLYEETQYF

J gene: TRBJ2-1
V gene: TRBV7-3
D gene: NA
CDR3 length: 17
clone size: NA
CDR3 DNA: TGTGCCAGCAGCTTAAATGGAGGTGGAAGTGGGGACGATGAGCAGTTCTTC
CDR3 protein: CASSLNGGGSGDDEQFF

J gene: TRBJ1-5
V gene: TRBV5-4
D gene: TRBD1
CDR3 length: 14
clone size: NA
CDR3 DNA: TGTGCCAGCAGCTCAGGGGGCGGCGATCAGCCCCAGCATTTT
CDR3 protein: CASSSGGGDQPQHF

J gene: TRBJ1-4
V gene: TRBV4-2
D gene: TRBD1
CDR3 length: 14
clone size: NA
CDR3 DNA: TGTGCCAGCAGCACGGGACAGGGCTTTGAAAAACTGTTTTTT
CDR3 protein: CASSTGQGFEKLFF

J gene: TRBJ1-2
V gene: TRBV30
D gene: NA
CDR3 length: 13
clone size: NA
CDR3 DNA: TGTGCCTGGAGTCTTGCCGGGGGCTATGGCTACACCTTC
CDR3 protein: CAWSLAGGYGYTF

J gene: TRBJ1-2
V gene: TRBV5-1
D gene: NA
CDR3 length: 15
clone size: NA
CDR3 DNA: TGCGCCAGCAGCGTGGAATCCGGGAATCCCTATGGCTACACCTTC
CDR3 protein: CASSVESGNPYGYTF

J gene: TRBJ1-2
V gene: TRBV2
D gene: TRBD1
CDR3 length: 16
clone size: once
CDR3 DNA: TGTGCCAGCAGAGCCCCGCCGGGACAGGGGAGCTATGGCTACACCTTC
CDR3 protein: CASRAPPGQGSYGYTF

J gene: TRBJ2-1
V gene: TRBV6-1
D gene: TRBD2
CDR3 length: 13
clone size: NA
CDR3 DNA: TGTGCCGGTCGGCTAGCGGCCTACAATGAGCAGTTCTTC
CDR3 protein: CAGRLAAYNEQFF

J gene: TRBJ2-1
V gene: TRBV9
D gene: NA
CDR3 length: 14
clone size: NA
CDR3 DNA: TGTGCCAGCAGCGAGGGACTTTCCTACAATGAGCAGTTCTTC
CDR3 protein: CASSEGLSYNEQFF

J gene: TRBJ2-5
V gene: TRBV5-5
D gene: NA
CDR3 length: 13
clone size: NA
CDR3 DNA: TGTGCCAGCAGCTTCGGAGTACAAGAGACCCAGTACTTC
CDR3 protein: CASSFGVQETQYF

J gene: TRBJ2-3
V gene: TRBV11-1
D gene: TRBD1
CDR3 length: 15
clone size: NA
CDR3 DNA: TGTGCCAGCAGCGCCAGGGACAGGGGAACAGATACGCAGTATTTT
CDR3 protein: CASSARDRGTDTQYF

J gene: TRBJ1-5
V gene: TRBV6-6
D gene: NA
CDR3 length: 13
clone size: few
CDR3 DNA: TGTGCCAGCAGTTCTCTCGGCAATCAGCCCCAGCATTTT
CDR3 protein: CASSSLGNQPQHF

J gene: TRBJ2-3
V gene: TRBV6-6
D gene: NA
CDR3 length: 12
clone size: NA
CDR3 DNA: TGTGCCACCATGGGACTCTCAGATACGCAGTATTTT
CDR3 protein: CATMGLSDTQYF

J gene: TRBJ1-1
V gene: TRBV11-2
D gene: TRBD1
CDR3 length: 15
clone size: NA
CDR3 DNA: TGTGCCAGCAGCTTAGACCGACAGGGATACACTGAAGCTTTCTTT
CDR3 protein: CASSLDRQGYTEAFF